This T cell receptor (beta chain) was sequenced in a study of blood T cell repertoires in COVID-19. About the research overall: Sites in the United States, Italy and Spain provided acute and convalescent COVID-19 samples. From T cells, B-cell-depleted T cells, or PBMCs came the material, which was cDNA or gDNA.

The CDR3 runs to 15 residues. Germline V lookup: CDR1 MRHNA, CDR2 SNTAGT. After removal of 4 bases from V and 8 bases from J, the junction contained 8 bases not matched to a gene. Profiled with immunoSEQ multiplex PCR; TCRdb holds only in-frame clones, not every one. The table includes fewer than 200,000 clones, roughly 84% detected once. Participant ages covered about 18 to 100 years across 25 or so US areas. The sample consisted of PBMCs or T cells enriched from blood (not recorded which). The chain links TRBV6-4 to TRBJ2-1; TRBD2 matches at 10 bases. The sequence was obtained from a woman under 40 who had been exposed to COVID-19. CDR3 region: CASSGTAGGPDEQFF. CDR3 DNA sequence: TGTGCCAGCAGTGGTACAGCGGGGGGGCCGGATGAGCAGTTCTTC.